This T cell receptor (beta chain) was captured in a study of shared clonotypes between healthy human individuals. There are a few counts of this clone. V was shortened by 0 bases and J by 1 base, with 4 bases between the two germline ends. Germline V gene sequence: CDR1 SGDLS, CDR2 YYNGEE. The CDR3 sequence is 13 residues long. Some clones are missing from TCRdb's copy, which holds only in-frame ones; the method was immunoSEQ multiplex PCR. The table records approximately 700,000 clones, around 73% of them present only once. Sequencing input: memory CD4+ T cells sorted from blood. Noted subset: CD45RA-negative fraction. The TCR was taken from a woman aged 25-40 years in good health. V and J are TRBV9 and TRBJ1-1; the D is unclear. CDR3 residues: CASSVAANTEAFF. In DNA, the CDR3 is TGTGCCAGCAGCGTAGCCGCGAACACTGAAGCTTTCTTT.